This T cell receptor beta chain was recorded in a study of blood T cell repertoires in COVID-19. Assay used: immunoSEQ multiplex PCR; TCRdb lists only in-frame clones, some missing. The data contain under 300,000 clones, about 83% of them singletons. The CDR3 is 14 residues long. Germline V gives CDR1 MNHNY, CDR2 SVGAGI (reference sequence). The ends were cut back, 7 bases at V and 7 bases at J, with 14 bases in the middle. The TCR originated in a human donor in a cohort sampled during active COVID-19. Material: peripheral blood. This rearrangement joins TRBV6-6 to TRBJ1-6; D perhaps matches TRBD1 (5 bases). CDR3 in amino acids: CASNSGGRNSPLHF. The CDR3 nucleotides read TGTGCCAGCAACTCGGGGGGTAGGAATTCACCCCTCCACTTT.